A selection of T cell receptor beta chains follows, all from one sample in a study of T-cell reconstitution after alpha-beta-depleted transplantation in children. Each CDR3 protein is one row after TCRdb ran MiXCR on the PCR reads. This repertoire shows around 600,000 distinct CDR3 sequences, roughly 24% found once; its top ten account for 14%. The sample in question was PBMCs, mostly from graft donor cells, obtained 360 days after TCRalphabeta/CD19-depleted stem cell transplant. Every receptor here comes from a boy less than two years old who had a stem cell transplant for acute myeloid leukemia, so the T cells may come from the graft donor. Each CDR3 is given with its conserved first and last residue. The order of the fields is clone size, V gene, J gene, CDR3 protein. Size is stated for part of the rows, as once, few or many counts, or as a class when the clone is expanded.

size: few; V: TRBV28; J: TRBJ2-3; CDR3: CASSSTASTDTQYF
size: few; V: TRBV9; J: TRBJ2-7; CDR3: CASSPAGLAWEQYF
size: few; V: TRBV12-3/TRBV12-4; J: TRBJ1-2; CDR3: CASSLGSSYGYTF
size: few; V: TRBV20-1; J: TRBJ2-5; CDR3: CSAQQPGTDKETQYF
size: .; V: TRBV2; J: TRBJ2-3; CDR3: CASRRRRGGFTDTQYF
size: few; V: TRBV7-2; J: TRBJ2-7; CDR3: CASSRTGWIEQYF
size: .; V: TRBV12-3/TRBV12-4; J: TRBJ2-1; CDR3: CASSHSPAGGYNEQFF
size: many; V: TRBV15; J: TRBJ1-1; CDR3: CATSRDQGNTEAFF
size: .; V: TRBV25-1; J: TRBJ2-5; CDR3: CASGWETQYF
size: .; V: TRBV27; J: TRBJ1-1; CDR3: CASSLSGALHTEAFF
size: .; V: TRBV28; J: TRBJ2-1; CDR3: CASSSLSYNEQFF
size: few; V: TRBV20-1; J: TRBJ2-7; CDR3: CSATGGGGSYEQYF
size: many; V: TRBV15; J: TRBJ2-2; CDR3: CATSRDTLWSATGELFF
size: few; V: TRBV7-2; J: TRBJ2-5; CDR3: CASSTRTPQETQYF
size: few; V: TRBV12-3/TRBV12-4; J: TRBJ1-2; CDR3: CASRSRASGYGYTF
size: many; V: TRBV20-1; J: TRBJ2-1; CDR3: CSARTHGTVWDTNEQFF
size: .; V: TRBV20-1; J: TRBJ2-5; CDR3: CSARGPSGGSQETQYF
size: few; V: TRBV4-1; J: TRBJ2-1; CDR3: CASGGGGSYNEQFF
size: few; V: TRBV7-2; J: TRBJ1-2; CDR3: CASSLAGRHYTF
size: many; V: TRBV28; J: TRBJ2-3; CDR3: CASRNRLGTDTQYF
size: many; V: TRBV29-1; J: TRBJ1-6; CDR3: CSVTQGYNSPLHF
size: .; V: TRBV25-1; J: TRBJ2-5; CDR3: CASSEWLAGDQETQYF
size: many; V: TRBV19; J: TRBJ2-5; CDR3: CASSIWVGQETQYF
size: many; V: TRBV21-1; J: TRBJ2-1; CDR3: CASSKTRDSLYNEQFF
size: few; V: TRBV7-9; J: TRBJ2-5; CDR3: CASSWLFETVEETQYF
size: few; V: TRBV25-1; J: TRBJ2-2; CDR3: CASSSPPPGTSAGELFF
size: .; V: TRBV20-1; J: TRBJ2-1; CDR3: CSAIWTGDLRSYNEQFF
size: .; V: TRBV15; J: TRBJ1-4; CDR3: CATSGADEKLFF
size: many; V: TRBV12-3/TRBV12-4; J: TRBJ1-2; CDR3: CASSSSGTGLSYTF
size: .; V: TRBV20-1; J: TRBJ2-1; CDR3: CCARARGAFLSYNEQFF
size: few; V: TRBV7-6; J: TRBJ2-5; CDR3: CASSLRPKYDQETQYF
size: .; V: TRBV20-1; J: TRBJ2-1; CDR3: CSVFTGGPYNEQFF
size: .; V: TRBV14; J: TRBJ1-1; CDR3: CASSQEVSWGNTEAFF
size: many; V: TRBV9; J: TRBJ1-2; CDR3: CASSALTVRGYTF
size: .; V: TRBV7-2; J: TRBJ2-5; CDR3: CASSLDGLAPETQYF
size: few; V: TRBV4-3; J: TRBJ1-1; CDR3: CASSQTSASTEAFF
size: many; V: TRBV11-3; J: TRBJ2-3; CDR3: CASSPGLFLAGGLVRDTQYF